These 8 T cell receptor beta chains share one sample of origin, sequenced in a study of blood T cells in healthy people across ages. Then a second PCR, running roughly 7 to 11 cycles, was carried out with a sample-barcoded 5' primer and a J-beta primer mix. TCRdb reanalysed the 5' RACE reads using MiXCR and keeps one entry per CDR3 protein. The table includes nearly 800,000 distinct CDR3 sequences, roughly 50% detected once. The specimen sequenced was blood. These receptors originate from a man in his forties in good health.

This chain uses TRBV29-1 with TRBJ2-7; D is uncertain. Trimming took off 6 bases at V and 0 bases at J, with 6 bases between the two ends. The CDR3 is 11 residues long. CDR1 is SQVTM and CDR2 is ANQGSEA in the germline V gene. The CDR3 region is CSVESSYEQYF. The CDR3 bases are TGCAGCGTAGAAAGCTCCTACGAGCAGTACTTC.

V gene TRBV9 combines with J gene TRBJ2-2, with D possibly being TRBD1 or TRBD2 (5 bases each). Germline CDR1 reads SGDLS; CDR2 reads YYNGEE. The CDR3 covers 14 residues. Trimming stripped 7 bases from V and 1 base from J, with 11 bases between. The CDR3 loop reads CASGSGGNTGELFF. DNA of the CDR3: TGTGCCAGCGGCTCTGGGGGGAACACCGGGGAGCTGTTTTTT. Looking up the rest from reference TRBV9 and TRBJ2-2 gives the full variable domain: DSGVTQTPKHLITATGQRVTLRCSPRSGDLSVYWYQQSLDQGLQFLIQYYNGEERAKGNILERFSAQQFPDLHSELNLSSLELGDSALYFCASGSGGNTGELFFGEGSRLTVL.

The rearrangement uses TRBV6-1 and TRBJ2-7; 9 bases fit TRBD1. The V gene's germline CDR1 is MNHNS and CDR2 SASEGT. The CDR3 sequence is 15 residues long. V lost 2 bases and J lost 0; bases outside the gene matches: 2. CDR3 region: CASSEMGQGSYEQYF. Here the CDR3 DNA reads TGTGCCAGCAGTGAAATGGGACAGGGCTCCTACGAGCAGTACTTC.

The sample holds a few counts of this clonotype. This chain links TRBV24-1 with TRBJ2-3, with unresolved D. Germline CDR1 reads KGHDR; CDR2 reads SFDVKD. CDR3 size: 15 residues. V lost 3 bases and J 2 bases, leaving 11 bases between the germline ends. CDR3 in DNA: TGTGCCACCAGTGATCGACACGGTCCCACAGATACGCAGTATTTT. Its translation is CATSDRHGPTDTQYF.

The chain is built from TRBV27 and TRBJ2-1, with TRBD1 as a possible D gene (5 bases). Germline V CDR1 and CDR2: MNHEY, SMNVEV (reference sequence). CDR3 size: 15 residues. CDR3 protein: CATGEGQGTYNEQFF. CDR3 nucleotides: TGTGCTACAGGAGAAGGTCAGGGTACCTACAATGAGCAGTTCTTC.

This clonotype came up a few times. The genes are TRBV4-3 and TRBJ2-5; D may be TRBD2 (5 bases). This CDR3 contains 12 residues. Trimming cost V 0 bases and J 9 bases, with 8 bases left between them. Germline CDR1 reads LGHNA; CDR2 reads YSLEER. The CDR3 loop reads CASSQETGAQYF. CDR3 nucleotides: TGCGCCAGCAGCCAAGAAACCGGGGCCCAGTACTTC.

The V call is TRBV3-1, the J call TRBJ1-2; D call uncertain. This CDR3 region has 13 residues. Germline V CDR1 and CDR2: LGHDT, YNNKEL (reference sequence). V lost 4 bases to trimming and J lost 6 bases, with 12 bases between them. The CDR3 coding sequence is TGTGCCAGCAGCCGGCAAAACCCACATGGCTACACCTTC. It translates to CASSRQNPHGYTF.

CDR3 DNA sequence: TGTGCCAGCAGCTCAATCGATACAGGGGGCCGCAACGAGCAGTACTTC. Translating gives CASSSIDTGGRNEQYF. The V and J genes are TRBV27 and TRBJ2-5, with 9 bases identical to TRBD1. TRBJ2-7 matches the DNA end more closely, so the J call is doubtful. CDR1 is MNHEY, CDR2 SMNVEV, per germline (reference sequence). The CDR3 totals 16 residues.